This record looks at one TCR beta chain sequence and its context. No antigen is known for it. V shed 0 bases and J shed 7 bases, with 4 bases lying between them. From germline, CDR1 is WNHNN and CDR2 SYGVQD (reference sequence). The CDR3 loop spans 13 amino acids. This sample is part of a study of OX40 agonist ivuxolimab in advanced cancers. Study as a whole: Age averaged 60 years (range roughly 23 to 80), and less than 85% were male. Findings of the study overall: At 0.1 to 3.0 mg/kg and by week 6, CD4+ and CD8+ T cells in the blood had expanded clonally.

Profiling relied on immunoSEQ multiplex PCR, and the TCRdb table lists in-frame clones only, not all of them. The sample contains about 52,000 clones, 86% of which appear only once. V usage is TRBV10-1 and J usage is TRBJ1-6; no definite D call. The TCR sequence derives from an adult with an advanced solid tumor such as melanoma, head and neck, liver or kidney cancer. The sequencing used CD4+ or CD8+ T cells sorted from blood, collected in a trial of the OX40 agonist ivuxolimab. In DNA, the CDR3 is TGCGCCAGCAGTGAGTCACGGAATTCACCCCTCCACTTT. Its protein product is CASSESRNSPLHF.